Each of the 2 T cell receptor beta chains below was sequenced from the same sample in a study of cytomegalovirus exposure and HLA in healthy donors. The PCR contained 60 Vbeta and 13 Jbeta primers. Only in-frame clones appear in the TCRdb table, and some are missing; sequencing was by immunoSEQ multiplex PCR. This sample lists roughly 110,000 clones; its ten largest clones have roughly 3.7%. Sequenced sample: PBMCs. The receptor set was obtained from a man aged 30 to 39 in good health and CMV-seronegative.

The genes are TRBV30 and TRBJ2-1, with D perhaps matching TRBD1 (5 bases). Deletions cut 4 bases from V and 7 bases from J, with 17 bases between. Germline assignment: CDR1 GTSNPN and CDR2 SVGIG (reference sequence). The CDR3 totals 14 residues. The DNA for the CDR3 is TGTGCCTGGACATCGGACATTGAGTTTAATGAGCAGTTCTTC. It specifies CAWTSDIEFNEQFF. Looking up the rest from reference TRBV30 and TRBJ2-1 gives the full variable domain: SQTIHQWPATLVQPVGSPLSLECTVEGTSNPNLYWYRQAAGRGLQLLFYSVGIGQISSEVPQNLSASRPQDRQFILSSKKLLLSDSGFYLCAWTSDIEFNEQFFGPGTRLTVL.

V gene TRBV7-9 combines with J gene TRBJ2-1; 9 bases match TRBD2. The CDR3 totals 16 residues. V gave up 2 bases and J gave up 10 bases; unmatched junction bases: 12. In germline, CDR1 is SEHNR, CDR2 FQNEAQ (reference sequence). The DNA of the CDR3 is TGTGCCAGCAGCTTATCATGGCGGGGGGGTATGAGGGAGCAGTTCTTC. Translating gives CASSLSWRGGMREQFF.